Sequencing of this T cell receptor (beta chain) was carried out in a study of beta chain features in type 1 diabetes. Turning to the study itself: Healthy donors and patients showed comparable age, gender and cell yields.

Of the isolated RNA, all was reverse transcribed, and so the sequenced material was expressed TCRB transcripts. TCRdb's table, derived via immunoSEQ multiplex PCR, lists solely in-frame clones and lacks some. The sample contains 350,000 to 450,000 clones, roughly 13% of which appear only once. Findings and limits, study-wide: Reduced insertions and increased deletions marked VDJ junctions in type 1 diabetes patients. Researchers cautioned that cDNA sequencing could over-represent cells with high TCR expression.

CDR1 and CDR2 (germline): SGHRS, YFSETQ. The CDR3 sequence is 16 residues long. The V and J ends lost 5 bases and 5 bases, in that order; junction bases with no gene match: 13. This clone was seen a few times. Its antigen remains unidentified. Sorting with CD45RO/CCR7/CD25/CD127/CD95/CD27 yielded naive, central memory, regulatory and stem-like memory CD4+ cells. The sample consisted of naive CD4+ T cells from blood. The TCR comes from a man aged 25 to 40 in good health. This sequence joins TRBV5-1 and TRBJ2-1, with 7 bases matching TRBD1. CDR3 amino acids: CASSTLVDRLNNEQFF. In DNA form, the CDR3 reads TGCGCCAGCAGTACACTGGTGGACAGGCTGAACAATGAGCAGTTCTTC.